Sequencing of this T cell receptor beta chain was carried out in a study of beta chain features in type 1 diabetes. Sequencing targeted expressed TCRB transcripts, as all isolated RNA had been reverse transcribed. The repertoire was sequenced with immunoSEQ multiplex PCR; TCRdb's copy has only in-frame clones and lacks some. The data contain about 360,000 clones, over 10% of them singletons. Trimming left V 5 bases short and J 2 bases short, with 13 bases between. Germline values: CDR1 MNHNY, CDR2 SVGAGI (reference sequence). CDR3 size: 15 residues. The sample was naive CD4+ T cells from blood. The chain uses TRBV6-6 and TRBJ1-5; unclear D gene. The clonotype originates from a man younger than 35 in good health. In nucleotides, the CDR3 is TGTGCCAGCAGTAGTGCGGGGTATGGCAATCAGCCCCAGCATTTT. Its translation is CASSSAGYGNQPQHF.